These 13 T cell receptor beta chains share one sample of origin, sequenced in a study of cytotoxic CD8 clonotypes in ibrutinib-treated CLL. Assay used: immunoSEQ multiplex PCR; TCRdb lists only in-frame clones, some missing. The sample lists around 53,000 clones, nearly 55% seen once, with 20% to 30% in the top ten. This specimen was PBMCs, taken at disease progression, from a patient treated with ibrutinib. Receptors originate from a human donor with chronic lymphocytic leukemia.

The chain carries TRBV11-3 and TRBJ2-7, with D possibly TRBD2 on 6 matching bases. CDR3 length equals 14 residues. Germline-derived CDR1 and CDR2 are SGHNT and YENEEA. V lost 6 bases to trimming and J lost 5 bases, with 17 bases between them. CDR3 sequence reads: CASRGWGVMDEQYF. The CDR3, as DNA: TGTGCCAGCAGAGGATGGGGGGTTATGGACGAGCAGTACTTC. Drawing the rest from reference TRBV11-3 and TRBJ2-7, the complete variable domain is EAGVVQSPRYKIIEKKQPVAFWCNPISGHNTLYWYLQNLGQGPELLIRYENEEAVDDSQLPKDRFSAERLKGVDSTLKIQPAELGDSAVYLCASRGWGVMDEQYFGPGTRLTVT.

CDR3 sequence (DNA): TGTGCCAGCAGTTTATCTAGCAGTTCCTACGAGCAGTACTTC. Encoded protein: CASSLSSSSYEQYF. This chain uses TRBV28 with TRBJ2-7; tentative D call: TRBD2 (5 bases). The CDR3 runs 14 residues. With 1 base removed from V and 1 base from J, the gap between germline ends came to 8 bases. Germline V lookup: CDR1 MDHEN, CDR2 SYDVKM.

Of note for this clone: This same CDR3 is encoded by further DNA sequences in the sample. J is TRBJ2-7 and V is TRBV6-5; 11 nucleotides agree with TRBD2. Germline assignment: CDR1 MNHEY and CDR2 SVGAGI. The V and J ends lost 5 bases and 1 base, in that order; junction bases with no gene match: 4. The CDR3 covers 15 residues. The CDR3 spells CASSLRLAGSYEQYF. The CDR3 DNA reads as TGTGCCAGCAGTCTCAGACTAGCGGGGTCCTACGAGCAGTACTTC.

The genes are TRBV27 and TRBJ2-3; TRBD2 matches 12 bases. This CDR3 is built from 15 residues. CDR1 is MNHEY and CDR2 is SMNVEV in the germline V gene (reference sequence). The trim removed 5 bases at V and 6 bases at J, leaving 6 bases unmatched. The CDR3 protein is CASSLGTSGLDTQYF. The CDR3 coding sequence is TGTGCCAGCAGTCTAGGGACTAGCGGGTTGGATACGCAGTATTTT.

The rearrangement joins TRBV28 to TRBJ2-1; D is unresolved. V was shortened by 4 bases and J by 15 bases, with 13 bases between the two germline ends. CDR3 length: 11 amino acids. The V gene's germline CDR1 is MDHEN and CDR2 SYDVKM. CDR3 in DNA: TGTGCCAGCAGTTCCCCTCGTGCTCTGTTCTTC. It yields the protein CASSSPRALFF.

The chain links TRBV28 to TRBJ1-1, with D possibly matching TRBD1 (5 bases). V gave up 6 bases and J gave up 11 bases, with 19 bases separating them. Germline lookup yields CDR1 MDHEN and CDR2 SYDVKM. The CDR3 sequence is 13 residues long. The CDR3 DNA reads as TGTGCCAGCAGCCTCAACCGGGGGAAATTCGCTTTCTTT. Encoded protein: CASSLNRGKFAFF. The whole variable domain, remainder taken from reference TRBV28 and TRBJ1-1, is DVKVTQSSRYLVKRTGEKVFLECVQDMDHENMFWYRQDPGLGLRLIYFSYDVKMKEKGDIPEGYSVSREKKERFSLILESASTNQTSMYLCASSLNRGKFAFFGQGTRLTVV.

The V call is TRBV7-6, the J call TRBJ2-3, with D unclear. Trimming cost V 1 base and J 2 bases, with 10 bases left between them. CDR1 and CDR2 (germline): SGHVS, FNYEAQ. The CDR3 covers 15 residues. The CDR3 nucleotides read TGTGCCAGCAGCTTAGGCGCGCAGAACACAGATACGCAGTATTTT. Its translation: CASSLGAQNTDTQYF.

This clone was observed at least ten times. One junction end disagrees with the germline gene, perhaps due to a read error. As DNA, the CDR3 is TGTGCTAGCAGCTCTGATAAAGGACTAGCGGGAGGAATCGGGGAGACCCAGTACTTC. Encoded protein: CASSSDKGLAGGIGETQYF. The V and J genes are TRBV7-7 and TRBJ2-5, with 14 bases aligning to TRBD2. Per the germline V gene, CDR1 is SSHAT and CDR2 is FNYEAQ (reference sequence). This CDR3 comprises 19 residues. The variable domain in full, with the rest retrieved from reference TRBV7-7 and TRBJ2-5, is GAGVSQSPRYKVTKRGQDVTLRCDPISSHATLYWYQQALGQGPEFLTYFNYEAQPDKSGLPSDRFSAERPEGSISTLTIQRTEQRDSAMYRCASSSDKGLAGGIGETQYFGPGTRLLVL.

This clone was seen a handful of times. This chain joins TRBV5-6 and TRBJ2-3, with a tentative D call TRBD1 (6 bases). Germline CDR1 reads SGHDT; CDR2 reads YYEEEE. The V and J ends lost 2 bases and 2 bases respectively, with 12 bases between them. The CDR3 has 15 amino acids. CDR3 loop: CASSLAGAITDTQYF. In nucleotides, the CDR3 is TGTGCCAGCAGCTTAGCAGGGGCCATCACAGATACGCAGTATTTT.

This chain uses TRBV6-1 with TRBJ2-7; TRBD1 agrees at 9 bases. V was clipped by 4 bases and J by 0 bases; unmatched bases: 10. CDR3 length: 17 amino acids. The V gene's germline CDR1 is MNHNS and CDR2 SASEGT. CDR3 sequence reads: CASSGNRGRDPSYEQYF. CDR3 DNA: TGTGCCAGCAGTGGGAACAGGGGGCGCGACCCCTCCTACGAGCAGTACTTC.

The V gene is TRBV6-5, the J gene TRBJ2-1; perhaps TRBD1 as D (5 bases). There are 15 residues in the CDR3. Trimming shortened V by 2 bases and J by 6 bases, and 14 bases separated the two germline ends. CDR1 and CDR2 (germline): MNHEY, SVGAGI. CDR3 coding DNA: TGTGCCAGCAGTTACGGTGGTATAGGGGTCAATGAGCAGTTCTTC. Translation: CASSYGGIGVNEQFF.

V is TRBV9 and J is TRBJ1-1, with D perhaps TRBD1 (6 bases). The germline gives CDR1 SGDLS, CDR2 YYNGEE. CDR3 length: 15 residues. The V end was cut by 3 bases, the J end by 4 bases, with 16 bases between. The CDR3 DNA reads TGTGCCAGCAGCGCTCAATTACAGGGTATCACTGAAGCTTTCTTT. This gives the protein CASSAQLQGITEAFF.

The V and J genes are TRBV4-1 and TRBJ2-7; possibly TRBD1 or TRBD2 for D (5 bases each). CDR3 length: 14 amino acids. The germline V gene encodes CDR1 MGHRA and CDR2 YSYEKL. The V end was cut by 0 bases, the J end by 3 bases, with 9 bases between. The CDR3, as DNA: TGCGCCAGCAGCCAAGAAGCAGGGAGCTACGAGCAGTACTTC. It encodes CASSQEAGSYEQYF.